A selection of T cell receptor beta chains follows, all from one sample in a study of shared clonotypes between healthy human individuals. Sequencing was performed with immunoSEQ multiplex PCR; in TCRdb, only in-frame clones are kept and a portion is missing. The sample includes over 1.5 million clones, 95% to 99% of them seen just once. Sequencing was performed on naive CD4+ T cells sorted from blood. These receptors all stem from a man aged 25 to 45 in good health. CDR3s include the opening cysteine and the closing phenylalanine or tryptophan. Fields, in order: J gene, clone size, V gene, D gene, CDR3 DNA, CDR3 protein. A D gene is named only where the DNA matches it firmly. The size of a clone is reported for some rows only, either as once, few or many, or as a class for expanded clones.

>TRBJ2-1|NA|TRBV9|NA
TGTGCCAGCAGCACCACTACAGGGTATGAGTACAATGAGCAGTTCTTC
CASSTTTGYEYNEQFF
>TRBJ2-1|NA|TRBV28|TRBD2
TGTGCCAGCAGTGTGGGACTAGCGGGAGATGAGCAGTTCTTC
CASSVGLAGDEQFF
>TRBJ1-5|NA|TRBV6-1|NA
TGTGCCAGCAGTGACGGTTGGGGGGCTACTCTTAGCAATCAGCCCCAGCATTTT
CASSDGWGATLSNQPQHF
>TRBJ1-2|NA|TRBV4-2|TRBD1
TGTGCCAGCGGCAGGATAGGGACAGGGAGGATTGGCTACACCTTC
CASGRIGTGRIGYTF
>TRBJ2-3|NA|TRBV19|NA
TGTGCCAGTACCCCAGGGCCCCCAAATACGCAGTATTTT
CASTPGPPNTQYF
>TRBJ2-7|NA|TRBV5-4|NA
TGTGCCAGCAGCTTGGTCGGCAGCTACGAGCAGTACTTC
CASSLVGSYEQYF
>TRBJ2-7|NA|TRBV10-1|NA
TGCGCCAGCAGTTATACTTTCGGCTACGAGCAGTACTTC
CASSYTFGYEQYF
>TRBJ2-5|NA|TRBV27|NA
TGTGCCAGCAGTTTATCATCCCCATTCAACTTGAAGACCCAGTACTTC
CASSLSSPFNLKTQYF
>TRBJ2-1|NA|TRBV28|NA
TGTGCCAGCAGTCGCAGGGACGGCCACGACAATGAGCAGTTCTTC
CASSRRDGHDNEQFF
>TRBJ1-2|NA|TRBV27|NA
TGTGCCAGCAGTCTTGGACAGTCAATCTATGGCTACACCTTC
CASSLGQSIYGYTF
>TRBJ2-1|once|TRBV30|NA
TGTGCCTGGAGCGCCCAGGAGTGGCGCGAGCAGTTCTTC
CAWSAQEWREQFF
>TRBJ1-4|NA|TRBV10-2|NA
TGCGCCACGGGGGGGGCAACTAATGAAAAACTGTTTTTT
CATGGATNEKLFF
>TRBJ2-7|once|TRBV7-2|TRBD2
TGTGCCAGCAGCCCTAAGGGTAGCGGGACTCTCTCCTACGAGCAGTACTTC
CASSPKGSGTLSYEQYF
>TRBJ2-1|NA|TRBV5-5|NA
TGTGCCAGCAGCCCAGTGGGTACGGGGTGGTCCTACAATGAGCAGTTCTTC
CASSPVGTGWSYNEQFF
>TRBJ2-7|NA|TRBV5-6|TRBD2
TGTGCCAGCAGCGGGGGACTAGCGGACTCCTACGAGCAGTACTTC
CASSGGLADSYEQYF
>TRBJ1-1|NA|TRBV6-5|NA
TGTGCCAGCAGCACTGGGGGGGTTACTGAAGCTTTCTTT
CASSTGGVTEAFF
>TRBJ2-1|once|TRBV27|NA
TGTGCCAGCAGTTTATCACAGAGCAATGAGCAGTTCTTC
CASSLSQSNEQFF
>TRBJ2-1|NA|TRBV14|TRBD2
TGTGCCAGCGGGACTACCACCTGGGGCTCCTACAATGAGCAGTTCTTC
CASGTTTWGSYNEQFF
>TRBJ2-7|once|TRBV9|TRBD1
TGTGCCAGTGCGGCGGGACAGGGCTACTACGAGCAGTACTTC
CASAAGQGYYEQYF
>TRBJ2-1|NA|TRBV5-5|TRBD2
TGTGCCAGCAGCTTACTAGCGGGAGTAAAGGAGCAGTTCTTC
CASSLLAGVKEQFF